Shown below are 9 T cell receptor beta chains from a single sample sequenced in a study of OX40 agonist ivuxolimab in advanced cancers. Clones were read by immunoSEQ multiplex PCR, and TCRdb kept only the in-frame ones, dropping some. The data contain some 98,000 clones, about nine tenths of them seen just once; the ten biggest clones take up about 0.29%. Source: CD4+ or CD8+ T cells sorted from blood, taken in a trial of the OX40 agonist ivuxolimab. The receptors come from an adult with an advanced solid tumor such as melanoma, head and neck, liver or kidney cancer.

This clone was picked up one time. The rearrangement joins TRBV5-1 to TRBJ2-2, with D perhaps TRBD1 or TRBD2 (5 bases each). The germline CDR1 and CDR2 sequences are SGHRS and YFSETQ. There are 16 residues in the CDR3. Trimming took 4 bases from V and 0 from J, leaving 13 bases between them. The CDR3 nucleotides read TGCGCCAGCAGCCTAAAGGGACCAACGAACACCGGGGAGCTGTTTTTT. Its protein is CASSLKGPTNTGELFF.

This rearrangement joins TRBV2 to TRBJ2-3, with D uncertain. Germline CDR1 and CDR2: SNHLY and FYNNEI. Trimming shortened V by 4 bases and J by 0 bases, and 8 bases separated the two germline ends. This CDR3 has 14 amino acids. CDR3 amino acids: CASSAATSTDTQYF. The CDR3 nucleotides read TGTGCCAGCAGTGCGGCGACTAGCACAGATACGCAGTATTTT. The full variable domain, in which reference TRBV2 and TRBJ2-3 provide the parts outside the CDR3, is EPEVTQTPSHQVTQMGQEVILRCVPISNHLYFYWYRQILGQKVEFLVSFYNNEISEKSEIFDDQFSVERPDGSNFTLKIRSTKLEDSAMYFCASSAATSTDTQYFGPGTRLTVL.

CDR3 in DNA: TGTGCCAGCGGTGGACGACAGGGGACAAATGAAAAACTGTTTTTT. It encodes CASGGRQGTNEKLFF. The chain links TRBV7-9 to TRBJ1-4; 8 bases match TRBD1. CDR3 length equals 15 residues. Germline V gene lookup returns CDR1 SEHNR and CDR2 FQNEAQ (reference sequence). After removal of 8 bases from V and 5 bases from J, the junction contained 10 bases not matched to a gene.

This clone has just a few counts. The CDR3 reads CAIRPQGNTEAFF. CDR3 DNA sequence: TGTGCCATCAGGCCACAGGGAAACACTGAAGCTTTCTTT. This chain uses TRBV10-3 with TRBJ1-1; perhaps TRBD1 as D (6 bases). Germline CDR1 ENHRY, CDR2 SYGVKD. This CDR3 contains 13 residues. V was pared by 6 bases and J by 2 bases, with 10 bases between.

The CDR3 region is CASKSGVKNTEAFF. As DNA, the CDR3 is TGTGCCAGCAAATCAGGGGTGAAGAACACTGAAGCTTTCTTT. This chain uses TRBV7-3 with TRBJ1-1; D is perhaps TRBD1 (6 bases). Trimming left V 7 bases short and J 1 base short, with 13 bases between. CDR1 and CDR2 (germline): SGHTA, FQGTGA. There are 14 residues in the CDR3.

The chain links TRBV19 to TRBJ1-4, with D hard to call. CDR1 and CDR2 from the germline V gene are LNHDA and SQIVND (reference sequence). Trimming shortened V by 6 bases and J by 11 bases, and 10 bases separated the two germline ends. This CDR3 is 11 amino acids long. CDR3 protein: CASSLSAKLFF. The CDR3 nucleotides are TGTGCCAGTAGCTTATCGGCCAAACTGTTTTTT.

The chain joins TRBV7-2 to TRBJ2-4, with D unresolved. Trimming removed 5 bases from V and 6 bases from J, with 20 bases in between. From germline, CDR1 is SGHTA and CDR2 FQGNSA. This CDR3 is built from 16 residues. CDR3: CASSISRGPASNIQYF. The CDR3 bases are TGTGCCAGCAGCATATCCCGAGGCCCGGCTTCAAACATTCAGTACTTC.

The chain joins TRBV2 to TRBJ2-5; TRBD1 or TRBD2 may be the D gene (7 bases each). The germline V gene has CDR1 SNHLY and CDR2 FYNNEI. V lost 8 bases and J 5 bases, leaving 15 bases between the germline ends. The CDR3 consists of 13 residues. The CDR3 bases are TGTGCCAGCCGCGGCCAGGGGGGGGAGACCCAGTACTTC. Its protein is CASRGQGGETQYF.

The CDR3, as DNA: TGTGCCAGCAGCAAGGGACACCTAAAAGAGCAGTACTTC. It yields the protein CASSKGHLKEQYF. The chain combines TRBV7-6 with TRBJ2-7, with D maybe TRBD1 (6 bases). Germline CDR1 is SGHVS and CDR2 is FNYEAQ. CDR3 length: 13 residues. With 5 bases removed from V and 7 bases from J, the gap between germline ends came to 15 bases.